A single count supports the clone carrying this T cell receptor beta chain. Germline and junction disagree at one end, which may indicate a read error. Germline assignment: CDR1 MGHRA and CDR2 YSYEKL. This CDR3 is built from 14 residues. This entry belongs to a study of blood T cells in healthy people across ages. The use of a sample-barcoded 5' primer and a J-beta primer mix characterized a second PCR of about 7 to 12 cycles. TCRdb independently ran MiXCR on the 5' RACE reads; one entry per CDR3 protein. The sample includes hundreds of thousands of distinct CDR3 sequences, 45% to 50% of them seen just once.

Specimen: blood. The chain carries TRBV4-1 and TRBJ2-1; unclear D gene. The receptor was isolated from a woman aged 60 to 75 in good health. The CDR3 protein is CASSQPGRYNEQVF. The CDR3 DNA is TGCGCCAGCAGCCAACCGGGCCGCTACAATGAGCAGGTCTTC.